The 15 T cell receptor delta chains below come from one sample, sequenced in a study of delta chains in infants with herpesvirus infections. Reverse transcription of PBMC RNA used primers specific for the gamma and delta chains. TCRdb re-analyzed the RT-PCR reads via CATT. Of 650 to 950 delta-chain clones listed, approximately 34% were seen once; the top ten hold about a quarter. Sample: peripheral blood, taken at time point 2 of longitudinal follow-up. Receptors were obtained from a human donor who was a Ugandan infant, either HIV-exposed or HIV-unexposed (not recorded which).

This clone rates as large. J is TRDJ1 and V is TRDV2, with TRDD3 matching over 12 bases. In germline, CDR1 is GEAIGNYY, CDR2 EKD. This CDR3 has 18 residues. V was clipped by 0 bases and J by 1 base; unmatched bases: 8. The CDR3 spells CACDTLLLGDTGTDKLIF. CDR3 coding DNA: TGTGCCTGTGACACCCTTTTACTGGGGGATACCGGCACCGATAAACTCATCTTT.

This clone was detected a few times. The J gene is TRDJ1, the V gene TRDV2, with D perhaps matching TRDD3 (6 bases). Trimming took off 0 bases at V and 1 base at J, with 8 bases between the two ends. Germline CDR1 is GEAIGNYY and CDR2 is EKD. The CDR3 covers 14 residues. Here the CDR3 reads CACDTWGSTDKLIF. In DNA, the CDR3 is TGTGCCTGTGACACCTGGGGGTCCACCGATAAACTCATCTTT.

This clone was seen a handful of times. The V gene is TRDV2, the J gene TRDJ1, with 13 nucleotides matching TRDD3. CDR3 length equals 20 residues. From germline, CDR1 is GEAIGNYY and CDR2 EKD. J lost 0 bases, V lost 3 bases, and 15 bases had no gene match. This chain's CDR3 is CACDLITGGYAGTYTDKLIF. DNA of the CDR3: TGTGCCTGTGACCTGATTACTGGGGGATACGCGGGGACGTACACCGATAAACTCATCTTT.

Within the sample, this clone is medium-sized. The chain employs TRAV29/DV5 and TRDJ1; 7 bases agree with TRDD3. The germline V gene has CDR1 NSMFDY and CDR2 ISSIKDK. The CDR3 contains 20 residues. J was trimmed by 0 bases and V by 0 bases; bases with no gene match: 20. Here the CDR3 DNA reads TGTGCAGCAAGCGCGGTCCTCCCTGGAGGAGGGGGATCATACACCGATAAACTCATCTTT. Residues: CAASAVLPGGGGSYTDKLIF.

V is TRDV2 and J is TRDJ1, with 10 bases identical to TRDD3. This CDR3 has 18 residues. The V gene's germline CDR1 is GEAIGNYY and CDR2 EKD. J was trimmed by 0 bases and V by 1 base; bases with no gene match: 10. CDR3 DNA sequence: TGTGCCTGTGACACGCTTAAAGGGGGATACGTTAACACCGATAAACTCATCTTT. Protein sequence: CACDTLKGGYVNTDKLIF.

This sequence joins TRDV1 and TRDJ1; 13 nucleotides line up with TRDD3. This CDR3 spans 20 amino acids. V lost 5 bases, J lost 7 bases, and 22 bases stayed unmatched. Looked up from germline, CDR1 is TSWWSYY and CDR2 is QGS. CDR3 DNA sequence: TGTGCTCTTGGGCCCCAACCTCCGCAACTGCCTACTGGGGGATACGGTAAACTCATCTTT. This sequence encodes CALGPQPPQLPTGGYGKLIF.

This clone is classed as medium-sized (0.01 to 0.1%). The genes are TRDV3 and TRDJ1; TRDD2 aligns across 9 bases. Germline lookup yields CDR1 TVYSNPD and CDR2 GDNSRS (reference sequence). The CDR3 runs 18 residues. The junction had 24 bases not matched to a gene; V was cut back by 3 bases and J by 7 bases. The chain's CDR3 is CALPMAFLPWDRGGKLIF. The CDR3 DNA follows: TGTGCCTTGCCGATGGCCTTCCTACCCTGGGATAGGGGAGGTAAACTCATCTTT.

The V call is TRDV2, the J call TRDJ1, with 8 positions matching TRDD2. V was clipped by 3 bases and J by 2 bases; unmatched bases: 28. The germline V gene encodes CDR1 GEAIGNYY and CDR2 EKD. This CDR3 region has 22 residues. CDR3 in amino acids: CACDPVSLPTGYPAGRTDKLIF. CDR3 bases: TGTGCCTGTGACCCGGTATCGCTTCCTACAGGCTACCCAGCGGGAAGGACCGATAAACTCATCTTT.

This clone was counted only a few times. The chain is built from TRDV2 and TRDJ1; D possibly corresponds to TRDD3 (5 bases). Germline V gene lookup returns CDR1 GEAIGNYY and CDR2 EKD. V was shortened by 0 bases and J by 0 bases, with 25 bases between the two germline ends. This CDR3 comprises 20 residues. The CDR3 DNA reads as TGTGCCTGTGACACCGTAGAGTCCCGTACTGGCGAACCTTACACCGATAAACTCATCTTT. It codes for CACDTVESRTGEPYTDKLIF.

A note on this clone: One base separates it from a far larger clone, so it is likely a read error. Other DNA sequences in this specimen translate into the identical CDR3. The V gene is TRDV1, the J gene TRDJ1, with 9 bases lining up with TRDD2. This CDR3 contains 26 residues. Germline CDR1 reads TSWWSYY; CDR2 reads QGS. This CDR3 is CALGELWPSYGGGVGQELQYTDKLIF. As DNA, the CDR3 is TGTGCTCTTGGGGAACTATGGCCTTCCTACGGTGGTGGGGTGGGGCAGGAGCTTCAGTACACTGATAAACTCATCTTT.

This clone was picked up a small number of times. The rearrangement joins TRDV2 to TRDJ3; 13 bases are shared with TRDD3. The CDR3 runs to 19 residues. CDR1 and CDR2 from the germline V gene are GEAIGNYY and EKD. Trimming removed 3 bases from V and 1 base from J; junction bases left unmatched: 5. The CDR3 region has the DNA TGTGCCTGTGACTCAAACTGGGGGATACGGTCCTGGGACACCCGACAGATGTTTTTC. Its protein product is CACDSNWGIRSWDTRQMFF.

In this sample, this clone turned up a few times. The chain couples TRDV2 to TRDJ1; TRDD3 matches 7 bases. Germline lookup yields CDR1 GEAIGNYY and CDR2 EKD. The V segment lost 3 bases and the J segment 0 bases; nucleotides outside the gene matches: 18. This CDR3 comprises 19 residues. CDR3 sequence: CACDALPATGDSNTDKLIF. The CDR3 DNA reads TGTGCCTGTGACGCCCTCCCAGCTACTGGGGATTCAAACACCGATAAACTCATCTTT.

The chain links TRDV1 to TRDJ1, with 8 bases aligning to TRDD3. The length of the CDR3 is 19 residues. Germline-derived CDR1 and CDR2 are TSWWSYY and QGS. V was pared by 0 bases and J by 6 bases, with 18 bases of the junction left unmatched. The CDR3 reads CALGELPAGILGPPHKLIF. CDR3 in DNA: TGTGCTCTTGGGGAACTGCCAGCGGGGATACTCGGTCCCCCCCATAAACTCATCTTT.

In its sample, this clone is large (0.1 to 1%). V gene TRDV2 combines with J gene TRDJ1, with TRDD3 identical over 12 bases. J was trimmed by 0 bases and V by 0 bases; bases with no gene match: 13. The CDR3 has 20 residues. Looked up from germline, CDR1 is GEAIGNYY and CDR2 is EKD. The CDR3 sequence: CACDTGWLLGDTPNTDKLIF. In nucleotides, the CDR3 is TGTGCCTGTGACACCGGCTGGTTACTGGGGGATACTCCAAACACCGATAAACTCATCTTT.

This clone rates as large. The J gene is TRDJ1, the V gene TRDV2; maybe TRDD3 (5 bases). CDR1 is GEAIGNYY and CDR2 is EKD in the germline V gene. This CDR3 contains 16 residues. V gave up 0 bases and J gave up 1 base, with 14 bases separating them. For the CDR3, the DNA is TGTGCCTGTGACACCGTCTCGGATAAGCGCACCGATAAACTCATCTTT. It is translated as CACDTVSDKRTDKLIF.